This TCR beta chain was profiled in a study of CD8 T cells in Susac syndrome. Random hexamers primed reverse transcription of about 0.45 to 1 ug RNA. Multiplex PCR with immunoSEQ amplified the TCR beta CDR3 across 54 Vbeta and 13 Jbeta. TCRdb itself ran the immunoSEQ multiplex PCR reads through MiXCR, one entry per CDR3 protein. The sample carries 150,000 to 180,000 distinct CDR3 sequences, around 95% recorded once. This CDR3 contains 13 residues. V lost 1 base, J lost 5 bases, and 8 bases lay in between. The germline CDR1 and CDR2 sequences are SGHDN and FVKESK. Sequencing was performed on CD8+ T cells from PBMCs. The sequence was collected from a human donor with multiple sclerosis. J is TRBJ2-5 and V is TRBV14; no definite D call. The CDR3 reads CASSQVNAETQYF. CDR3 nucleotides: TGTGCCAGCAGCCAAGTTAACGCTGAGACCCAGTACTTC.